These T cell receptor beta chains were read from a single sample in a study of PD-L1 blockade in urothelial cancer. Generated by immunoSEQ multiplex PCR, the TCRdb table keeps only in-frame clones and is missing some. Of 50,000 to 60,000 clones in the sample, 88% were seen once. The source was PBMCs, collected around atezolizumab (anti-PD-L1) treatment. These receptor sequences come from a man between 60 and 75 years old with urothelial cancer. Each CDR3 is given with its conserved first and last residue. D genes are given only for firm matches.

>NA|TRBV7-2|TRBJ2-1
TGTGCCAGCAGAGAAGCCCGGGTCAATGAGCAGTTCTTC
CASREARVNEQFF
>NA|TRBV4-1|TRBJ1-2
TGCGCCAGCAGCCAAGATCGCGGGAGTGGCTATGGCTACACCTTC
CASSQDRGSGYGYTF
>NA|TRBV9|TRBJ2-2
TGTGCCAGCAGCGCCGCAGGGGCGACGAACACCGGGGAGCTGTTTTTT
CASSAAGATNTGELFF
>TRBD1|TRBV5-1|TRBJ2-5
TGCGCCAGCAGCACCTCAGGGGGCTGGGAGACCCAGTACTTC
CASSTSGGWETQYF
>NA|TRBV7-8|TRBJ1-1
TGTGCCAGCAGCCGTAACAGTCTCGGAGCTTTCTTT
CASSRNSLGAFF
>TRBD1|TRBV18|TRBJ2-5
TGTGCCAGCTCCCGACAGGGTATGGACCGGATCGGTCAAGAGACCCAGTACTTC
CASSRQGMDRIGQETQYF
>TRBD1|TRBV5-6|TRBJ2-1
TGTGCCAGCAGCTCGACAGGGTACTCCAATGAGCAGTTCTTC
CASSSTGYSNEQFF
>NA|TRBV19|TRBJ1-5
TGTGCCAGTAGTATAGAAGGGATTTGGGGCGGTCAGCCCCAGCATTTT
CASSIEGIWGGQPQHF
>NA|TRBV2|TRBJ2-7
TGTGCCAGCAGTGAATTGGACAGATACTCCTACGAGCAGTACTTC
CASSELDRYSYEQYF
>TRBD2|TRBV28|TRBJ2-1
TGTGCCAGCCGCCTGACTAGCGGGAGAGGTGAGCAGTTCTTC
CASRLTSGRGEQFF
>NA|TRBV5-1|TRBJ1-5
TGCGCCAGCAGCTTGGGAGAGGGTGGTCAGCCCCAGCATTTT
CASSLGEGGQPQHF